Presented here are 22 T cell receptor beta chains from one specimen sequenced in a study of blood T cell repertoires in COVID-19. Clones were read by immunoSEQ multiplex PCR, and TCRdb kept only the in-frame ones, dropping some. The table includes about 280,000 clones, roughly 80% detected once. Sequenced input: peripheral blood. All receptors derive from a woman between 50 and 59 years old who had recovered from COVID-19.

This clone was seen just once. The chain recombines TRBV7-3 with TRBJ1-2; a possible D gene is TRBD1 (5 bases). Germline loops: CDR1 SGHTA, CDR2 FQGTGA. V gave up 2 bases and J gave up 8 bases, with 24 bases separating them. The CDR3 runs 17 residues. The CDR3 loop is CASSLVAAPGGGAGYTF. In nucleotides, the CDR3 is TGTGCCAGCAGCTTAGTAGCCGCCCCAGGCGGAGGGGCCGGCTACACCTTC.

The chain uses TRBV24-1 and TRBJ2-7; D is unclear. Germline CDR1 reads KGHDR; CDR2 reads SFDVKD. The CDR3 runs 11 residues. V gave up 10 bases and J gave up 3 bases, with 9 bases separating them. The CDR3 DNA follows: TGTGCCACAGAAGACAACTACGAGCAGTACTTC. This sequence encodes CATEDNYEQYF.

This clone came up once. The chain combines TRBV12-3 or TRBV12-4 with TRBJ2-1; no reliable D call. The ends were cut back, 5 bases at V and 4 bases at J, with 6 bases in the middle. The CDR3 sequence is 12 residues long. CDR3 sequence reads: CASSPLYNEQFF. Written as DNA, the CDR3 is TGTGCCAGCAGTCCTTTATACAATGAGCAGTTCTTC.

This clone has only a few counts. The rearrangement uses TRBV12-5 and TRBJ2-1; the D gene is possibly TRBD1 (5 bases). Trimming cost V 6 bases and J 8 bases, with 14 bases left between them. Germline assignment: CDR1 LGHNT and CDR2 FRNRAP. This CDR3 contains 13 residues. CDR3 amino acids: CASGVQGGYEQFF. The DNA of the CDR3 is TGTGCTAGTGGCGTCCAGGGTGGGTATGAGCAGTTCTTC.

The chain uses TRBV11-2 and TRBJ2-7; TRBD2 matches at 7 bases. Germline V lookup: CDR1 SGHAT, CDR2 FQNNGV. This CDR3 has 15 residues. With 4 bases clipped from V and 1 base from J, the junction kept 7 bases outside the gene matches. CDR3: CASSSLAGQSYEQYF. The CDR3 bases are TGTGCCAGCAGCTCTTTAGCGGGCCAGTCCTACGAGCAGTACTTC.

Notes on this clone: The sample carries other DNA sequences with the same CDR3. This chain links TRBV7-3 with TRBJ1-1, with 9 bases lining up with TRBD1. This CDR3 is built from 13 residues. With V trimmed by 4 bases and J by 6 bases, 3 bases remained unmatched. From germline, CDR1 is SGHTA and CDR2 FQGTGA. The chain's CDR3 is CASSSRQGAEAFF. CDR3 DNA sequence: TGTGCCAGCAGCTCCAGACAGGGGGCTGAAGCTTTCTTT.

V usage is TRBV5-1 and J usage is TRBJ2-7; tentatively, D is TRBD1 (5 bases). Germline V lookup: CDR1 SGHRS, CDR2 YFSETQ. V lost 0 bases and J 4 bases, leaving 11 bases between the germline ends. This CDR3 has 14 amino acids. In nucleotides, the CDR3 is TGCGCCAGCAGCTTGGAGGTCAGGACATACGAGCAGTACTTC. It is translated as CASSLEVRTYEQYF. The variable domain in full, with the rest retrieved from reference TRBV5-1 and TRBJ2-7, is KAGVTQTPRYLIKTRGQQVTLSCSPISGHRSVSWYQQTPGQGLQFLFEYFSETQRNKGNFPGRFSGRQFSNSRSEMNVSTLELGDSALYLCASSLEVRTYEQYFGPGTRLTVT.

A few counts support this clone. The chain carries TRBV23-1 and TRBJ1-1; tentatively, D is TRBD1 (5 bases). TRBV23-1 is placed among ORFs of uncertain function. V was shortened by 4 bases and J by 1 base, with 7 bases between the two germline ends. This CDR3 comprises 13 residues. The CDR3 region has the DNA TGCGCCAGCAGTCTTCAGGGGAACACTGAAGCTTTCTTT. This sequence encodes CASSLQGNTEAFF.

The V gene is TRBV18, the J gene TRBJ1-3; D is uncertain. Trimming removed 4 bases from V and 0 bases from J, with 10 bases in between. The CDR3 is 15 amino acids. Germline V gives CDR1 KGHSH, CDR2 LQKENI. The CDR3 coding sequence is TGTGCCAGCTCACGGGGTGAGGGCTCTGGAAACACCATATATTTT. It is translated as CASSRGEGSGNTIYF. The full variable domain, completed using reference TRBV18 and TRBJ1-3, is NAGVMQNPRHLVRRRGQEARLRCSPMKGHSHVYWYRQLPEEGLKFMVYLQKENIIDESGMPKERFSAEFPKEGPSILRIQQVVRGDSAAYFCASSRGEGSGNTIYFGEGSWLTVV.

The V call is TRBV7-3, the J call TRBJ2-1; 9 bases agree with TRBD2. CDR3 length: 17 amino acids. V dropped 2 bases and J dropped 5; count of bases not matched to a gene: 10. CDR1 and CDR2 (germline): SGHTA, FQGTGA. The CDR3 spells CASSLGVGGLADNEQFF. The CDR3 nucleotides are TGTGCCAGCAGCTTAGGGGTAGGGGGACTAGCAGACAATGAGCAGTTCTTC.

V and J are TRBV28 and TRBJ2-7, with TRBD1 matching 7 bases. With 2 bases clipped from V and 7 bases from J, the junction kept 11 bases outside the gene matches. Germline loops: CDR1 MDHEN, CDR2 SYDVKM. CDR3 length equals 15 residues. CDR3 protein: CASSLRQGPLGEQYF. The CDR3 nucleotides are TGTGCCAGCAGTTTAAGACAGGGACCCCTAGGTGAGCAGTACTTC.

The chain has TRBV3-1 (or the pseudogene TRBV3-2) and TRBJ2-1, with 10 nucleotides matching TRBD2. This CDR3 is built from 18 residues. After removal of 6 bases from V and 1 base from J, the junction contained 12 bases not matched to a gene. Germline CDR1 LGHDT, CDR2 YNNKEL (reference sequence). CDR3 in amino acids: CASRRSRLAGVSYNEQFF. CDR3 bases: TGTGCCAGCAGGCGTTCCAGGCTAGCGGGAGTGTCCTACAATGAGCAGTTCTTC.

This clone was seen just once. J is TRBJ1-2 and V is TRBV7-9, with D possibly TRBD1 on 5 matching bases. CDR1 is SEHNR and CDR2 is FQNEAQ in the germline V gene (reference sequence). The V gene lost 5 bases and the J gene lost 10 bases, with 14 bases spanning the gap. The CDR3 covers 12 residues. CDR3 DNA: TGTGCCAGCAGCCCGGACAATATCAACTACACCTTC. It encodes CASSPDNINYTF.

The V call is TRBV7-8, the J call TRBJ1-1, with D unresolved. The germline CDR1 and CDR2 sequences are SGHVS and FQNEAQ. The V end was cut by 2 bases, the J end by 2 bases, with 12 bases between. The CDR3 covers 15 residues. CDR3: CASSLRGATNTEAFF. In DNA form, the CDR3 reads TGTGCCAGCAGCTTAAGAGGCGCGACTAACACTGAAGCTTTCTTT.

The chain carries TRBV4-1 and TRBJ1-1; D is uncertain. The CDR3 has 15 residues. CDR1 MGHRA and CDR2 YSYEKL come from the germline V gene. The V end was cut by 0 bases, the J end by 2 bases, with 10 bases between. The CDR3 DNA follows: TGCGCCAGCAGCCAAGACGGCAGGCCCAACACTGAAGCTTTCTTT. It codes for CASSQDGRPNTEAFF.

This chain links TRBV6-2 or TRBV6-3 with TRBJ2-1; possibly TRBD2 for D (7 bases). Germline assignment: CDR1 MNHEY and CDR2 SVGEGT. Trimming removed 0 bases from V and 8 bases from J, with 17 bases in between. The CDR3 consists of 16 residues. CDR3 residues: CASSYSRLAEGDEQFF. CDR3 DNA: TGTGCCAGCAGTTACTCGAGGCTAGCGGAGGGGGATGAGCAGTTCTTC.

This chain connects TRBV3-1 (or the pseudogene TRBV3-2) to TRBJ1-6; D may be TRBD1 (6 bases). V was pared by 1 base and J by 6 bases, with 7 bases between. This CDR3 contains 14 residues. The germline CDR1 and CDR2 sequences are LGHDT and YNNKEL (reference sequence). The CDR3 here is CASSQGQVNSPLHF. Written as DNA, the CDR3 is TGTGCCAGCAGCCAAGGACAGGTTAATTCACCCCTCCACTTT.

This clone was counted ten times or more. The CDR3 is CASTSSPGNTEAFF. The CDR3 DNA is TGTGCCAGCACCTCCTCCCCAGGGAACACTGAAGCTTTCTTT. The chain is built from TRBV6-4 and TRBJ1-1; D unclear. The germline V gene encodes CDR1 MRHNA and CDR2 SNTAGT. The CDR3 runs 14 residues. Deletions cut 7 bases from V and 1 base from J, with 13 bases between.

This sequence joins TRBV28 and TRBJ2-5; 7 bases align to TRBD2. The CDR3 has 17 amino acids. J lost 1 base, V lost 5 bases, and 13 bases had no gene match. Germline loops: CDR1 MDHEN, CDR2 SYDVKM. CDR3 coding DNA: TGTGCCAGCAGTCCCTTTCGGGGCGGGGGATCCCAAGAGACCCAGTACTTC. Translating gives CASSPFRGGGSQETQYF.

The chain recombines TRBV5-1 with TRBJ2-6, with a tentative D call TRBD1 (6 bases). The CDR3 totals 17 residues. Germline values: CDR1 SGHRS, CDR2 YFSETQ. Trimming pared 4 bases from V and 0 bases from J, leaving 14 bases between. Here the CDR3 reads CASSHGQSSSGANVLTF. The CDR3 DNA reads TGCGCCAGCAGCCACGGACAGTCTTCCTCTGGGGCCAACGTCCTGACTTTC.

The genes are TRBV27 and TRBJ2-7; 8 nucleotides agree with TRBD2. The germline V gene encodes CDR1 MNHEY and CDR2 SMNVEV (reference sequence). V dropped 4 bases and J dropped 5; count of bases not matched to a gene: 7. The CDR3 is made up of 14 amino acids. CDR3 bases: TGTGCCAGCAGTTCCGGGACTAGTGGTAACGAGCAGTACTTC. This codes for CASSSGTSGNEQYF.

The chain carries TRBV3-1 (or the pseudogene TRBV3-2) and TRBJ2-2; D gene uncertain. Germline V gene data show CDR1 as LGHDT and CDR2 as YNNKEL (reference sequence). V lost 1 base and J lost 0, with 9 bases in between. The CDR3 covers 16 residues. The CDR3 DNA is TGTGCCAGCAGCCAAGCCCACTTTTCGAACACCGGGGAGCTGTTTTTT. Encoded protein: CASSQAHFSNTGELFF.